The rows below give T cell receptor beta chains drawn from one sample of a study of blood T cell repertoires in COVID-19. Method: immunoSEQ multiplex PCR; TCRdb's copy keeps in-frame clones and lacks some. This sample yields some 170,000 clones, of which around 83% are seen a single time; approximately 8% belongs to the top ten. The sample consisted of peripheral blood. These receptor sequences come from a woman in her sixties with acute or convalescent COVID-19. The CDR3 runs from the conserved cysteine through the conserved F or W. Each record gives: clone size, J gene, D gene, V gene, CDR3 protein, CDR3 DNA. A D gene is named only where the DNA matches it firmly. Not all rows give a size; the values are once, few, many and, for expanded clones, a class.

size: NA
J: TRBJ2-1
D: TRBD2
V: TRBV11-3
CDR3: CASSLGLAGGSRYNEQFF
DNA: TGTGCCAGCAGCTTGGGACTAGCGGGAGGATCGCGCTACAATGAGCAGTTCTTC

size: NA
J: TRBJ1-2
D: NA
V: TRBV10-3
CDR3: CAISESKGGSYGYTF
DNA: TGTGCCATCAGTGAGTCGAAGGGGGGGAGCTATGGCTACACCTTC

size: NA
J: TRBJ1-5
D: NA
V: TRBV2
CDR3: CASNNEAGQPQHF
DNA: TGTGCCAGCAATAACGAAGCGGGTCAGCCCCAGCATTTT

size: NA
J: TRBJ2-5
D: NA
V: TRBV2
CDR3: CASSGGGVAQETQYF
DNA: TGTGCCAGCAGTGGGGGCGGGGTAGCCCAAGAGACCCAGTACTTC

size: NA
J: TRBJ2-3
D: NA
V: TRBV28
CDR3: CASSLSGWTDTQYF
DNA: TGTGCCAGCAGTTTAAGCGGGTGGACAGATACGCAGTATTTT

size: NA
J: TRBJ1-1
D: NA
V: TRBV3-1/TRBV3-2
CDR3: CASSRVYGDEAFF
DNA: TGTGCCAGCAGCCGGGTTTACGGAGATGAAGCTTTCTTT

size: NA
J: TRBJ2-3
D: TRBD2
V: TRBV6-5
CDR3: CASSYTLAGVADTQYF
DNA: TGTGCCAGCAGTTACACACTAGCGGGAGTAGCAGATACGCAGTATTTT

size: many
J: TRBJ2-7
D: TRBD1
V: TRBV6-5
CDR3: CASRAGTGSSYEQYF
DNA: TGTGCCAGCAGGGCCGGGACAGGGAGTTCCTACGAGCAGTACTTC

size: NA
J: TRBJ2-1
D: TRBD2
V: TRBV4-2
CDR3: CASRPSGRAWGNEQFF
DNA: TGTGCCAGCAGGCCTAGCGGGAGGGCCTGGGGGAATGAGCAGTTCTTC

size: NA
J: TRBJ2-3
D: NA
V: TRBV11-2
CDR3: CASSHRRGDTQYF
DNA: TGTGCCAGCAGCCACAGGAGGGGAGATACGCAGTATTTT

size: once
J: TRBJ2-5
D: NA
V: TRBV7-9
CDR3: CASSKTRGLSQETQYF
DNA: TGTGCCAGCAGCAAAACCCGAGGGCTGTCCCAAGAGACCCAGTACTTC

size: NA
J: TRBJ1-1
D: NA
V: TRBV24-1
CDR3: CATRPGGMNTEAFF
DNA: TGTGCCACCCGCCCCGGGGGAATGAACACTGAAGCTTTCTTT

size: NA
J: TRBJ1-2
D: TRBD1
V: TRBV19
CDR3: CASSIRAQGNYGYTF
DNA: TGTGCCAGTAGTATCCGGGCACAGGGGAACTATGGCTACACCTTC

size: NA
J: TRBJ2-2
D: NA
V: TRBV24-1
CDR3: CATSTGNTGELFF
DNA: TGTGCCACCAGTACAGGGAATACCGGGGAGCTGTTTTTT

size: NA
J: TRBJ2-3
D: TRBD2
V: TRBV28
CDR3: CASSSGTSGMKGADTQYF
DNA: TGTGCCAGCAGTTCGGGGACTAGCGGGATGAAGGGGGCAGATACGCAGTATTTT

size: NA
J: TRBJ1-3
D: TRBD1
V: TRBV6-5
CDR3: CASSKQGAVNTIYF
DNA: TGTGCCAGCAGCAAACAGGGGGCTGTAAACACCATATATTTT

size: NA
J: TRBJ1-1
D: NA
V: TRBV29-1
CDR3: CSVGNGGGTEAFF
DNA: TGCAGCGTTGGTAACGGAGGAGGTACTGAAGCTTTCTTT

size: NA
J: TRBJ2-5
D: TRBD2
V: TRBV6-5
CDR3: CASSYTSGTETQYF
DNA: TGTGCCAGCAGTTATACTAGCGGGACAGAGACCCAGTACTTC

size: NA
J: TRBJ1-2
D: TRBD1
V: TRBV19
CDR3: CASRRTGDFYGYTF
DNA: TGTGCCAGTAGACGGACAGGGGACTTCTATGGCTACACCTTC

size: NA
J: TRBJ1-1
D: NA
V: TRBV6-5
CDR3: CASRLTGGREQAFF
DNA: TGTGCCAGCAGACTTACAGGCGGTCGAGAACAAGCTTTCTTT

size: NA
J: TRBJ2-7
D: NA
V: TRBV28
CDR3: CASSPPDWVSEQYF
DNA: TGTGCCAGCAGTCCGCCCGACTGGGTCAGCGAGCAGTACTTC

size: NA
J: TRBJ2-5
D: NA
V: TRBV19
CDR3: CASSNLPAGGFDETQYF
DNA: TGTGCCAGTAGTAACCTACCCGCCGGAGGTTTCGACGAGACCCAGTACTTC

size: NA
J: TRBJ2-1
D: NA
V: TRBV5-4
CDR3: CASSSGHINEQFF
DNA: TGTGCCAGCAGCTCGGGACACATCAATGAGCAGTTCTTC

size: NA
J: TRBJ1-1
D: NA
V: TRBV3-1/TRBV3-2
CDR3: CASSRAGQSTEAFF
DNA: TGTGCCAGCAGCCGAGCCGGACAGTCCACTGAAGCTTTCTTT

size: NA
J: TRBJ2-1
D: TRBD1
V: TRBV11-3
CDR3: CASSATGRYNEQFF
DNA: TGTGCCAGCAGCGCGACAGGGCGCTACAATGAGCAGTTCTTC

size: NA
J: TRBJ1-1
D: NA
V: TRBV6-5
CDR3: CASSRSDRNTEAFF
DNA: TGTGCCAGCAGCCGCTCGGACAGGAACACTGAAGCTTTCTTT

size: NA
J: TRBJ2-2
D: TRBD2
V: TRBV3-1/TRBV3-2
CDR3: CASSHEGLRDTGELFF
DNA: TGTGCCAGCAGCCACGAGGGACTACGGGACACCGGGGAGCTGTTTTTT

size: once
J: TRBJ2-7
D: NA
V: TRBV19
CDR3: CASSMGRGIDEQYF
DNA: TGTGCCAGTAGTATGGGCAGGGGAATCGACGAGCAGTACTTC

size: NA
J: TRBJ2-5
D: TRBD2
V: TRBV4-2
CDR3: CASSQGVAGGRSEETQYF
DNA: TGTGCCAGCAGCCAAGGGGTAGCGGGAGGGAGGTCGGAAGAGACCCAGTACTTC

size: NA
J: TRBJ2-1
D: NA
V: TRBV3-1/TRBV3-2
CDR3: CASSQSWGGQADNEQFF
DNA: TGTGCCAGCAGCCAAAGTTGGGGAGGACAGGCCGACAATGAGCAGTTCTTC

size: NA
J: TRBJ1-1
D: TRBD1
V: TRBV7-6
CDR3: CASSADRGLTEAFF
DNA: TGTGCCAGCAGCGCCGACAGGGGGCTAACTGAAGCTTTCTTT

size: NA
J: TRBJ2-1
D: NA
V: TRBV9
CDR3: CASSVTASTYNEQFF
DNA: TGTGCCAGCAGCGTAACGGCTAGCACATACAATGAGCAGTTCTTC

size: few
J: TRBJ1-2
D: TRBD1
V: TRBV6-6
CDR3: CASSLDGTAFYGYTF
DNA: TGTGCCAGCAGTCTCGATGGGACAGCCTTCTATGGCTACACCTTC

size: NA
J: TRBJ2-1
D: NA
V: TRBV5-4
CDR3: CASSLVDQTSNEQFF
DNA: TGTGCCAGCAGCTTGGTGGACCAAACTAGTAATGAGCAGTTCTTC

size: NA
J: TRBJ2-7
D: NA
V: TRBV20-1
CDR3: CSAGSSEQYF
DNA: TGCAGTGCCGGTTCAAGCGAGCAGTACTTC

size: NA
J: TRBJ1-3
D: NA
V: TRBV4-2
CDR3: CASSQVSIRGSGNTIYF
DNA: TGTGCCAGCAGCCAAGTTTCAATTAGGGGTTCTGGAAACACCATATATTTT

size: once
J: TRBJ1-2
D: TRBD1
V: TRBV2
CDR3: CASSDNRGLGGYTF
DNA: TGTGCCAGCAGTGATAACAGGGGTTTGGGCGGCTACACCTTC